The rows below give T cell receptor beta chains drawn from one sample of a study of T cell changes during pregnancy in multiple sclerosis. Repertoires were generated with immunoSEQ multiplex PCR, while TCRdb's copy carries only in-frame clones and drops some. The sample holds roughly 57,000 clones, around 92% seen once. The source material was CD4+ T cells from peripheral blood mononuclear cells, sampled after pregnancy. All receptors derive from a female donor with multiple sclerosis, enrolled in a pregnancy study. Each CDR3 is given with its conserved first and last residue. A D gene is named only where the DNA matches it firmly. Only some rows state a clone size, as once, few, many or a class for expanded clones.

TRBD2,-,TRBJ2-7,TRBV7-2,TGTGCCAGCAGCTTGGGGGACTACTCTCCCGAGCAGTACTTC,CASSLGDYSPEQYF
TRBD1,-,TRBJ2-1,TRBV7-2,TGTGCCAGCGGGCGGCGAACAGGGGAAGACAATGAGCAGTTCTTC,CASGRRTGEDNEQFF
-,-,TRBJ2-2,TRBV25-1,TGTGCCAGCAGTGCTCACCCTAAGAACACCGGGGAGCTGTTTTTT,CASSAHPKNTGELFF
TRBD2,-,TRBJ2-2,TRBV11-2,TGTGCCAGCAGCTTAGAAGATCAGCGGGGTGGGCTGTTTTTT,CASSLEDQRGGLFF
TRBD1,-,TRBJ2-3,TRBV5-6,TGTGCCAGCAGCCTACCGTCCGGGACAGGGATTTCGGATACGCAGTATTTT,CASSLPSGTGISDTQYF
TRBD2,-,TRBJ2-2,TRBV5-4,TGTGCCAGCAGCCAACCGCGGGGGAGCAACAACACCGGGGAGCTGTTTTTT,CASSQPRGSNNTGELFF
-,-,TRBJ2-7,TRBV18,TGTGCCAGCTCACCACCGGGCAGGGACTACGAGCAGTACTTC,CASSPPGRDYEQYF
-,-,TRBJ2-5,TRBV15,TGTGCCACCAGGGGACTTCCCGAGGGGACCCAGTACTTC,CATRGLPEGTQYF
TRBD1,once,TRBJ2-7,TRBV7-3,TGTGCCAGCAGCTTCACCTCCGGGACAGGGTTCAACGGGCAGTACTTC,CASSFTSGTGFNGQYF
-,-,TRBJ1-1,TRBV7-9,TGTGCCAGCAGCTCCCTAGGGGGGAACACTGAAGCTTTCTTT,CASSSLGGNTEAFF
-,-,TRBJ1-1,TRBV4-2,TGTGCCAGCAGCCAAGACAGGGCGAGGTCTGAAGCTTTCTTT,CASSQDRARSEAFF
-,-,TRBJ1-4,TRBV5-4,TGTGCCAGCAGCTCAAGGACAGCCTTGGTTAATGAAAAACTGTTTTTT,CASSSRTALVNEKLFF
TRBD1,-,TRBJ2-1,TRBV10-3,TGTGCCATCAGTGAAAACCGGGACAGGGCAGGAGGAGAGCAGTTCTTC,CAISENRDRAGGEQFF
-,-,TRBJ1-1,TRBV18,TGTGCCAGCTCATCCTCCCCCAGCGCCGGTAACACTGAAGCTTTCTTT,CASSSSPSAGNTEAFF
-,-,TRBJ1-1,TRBV19,TGTGCCAGTAGTATAGGCCGGGTGAACACTGAAGCTTTCTTT,CASSIGRVNTEAFF
-,-,TRBJ2-7,TRBV27,TGTGCCAGCAGGGGGACAGCACGGGGGTACGAGCAGTACTTC,CASRGTARGYEQYF
-,once,TRBJ1-2,TRBV10-2,TGCGCCAGCAGTGAGTCCCGCCGGGCCAGGGGCAAAGGTGGCTACACCTTC,CASSESRRARGKGGYTF
-,-,TRBJ2-1,TRBV29-1,TGCAGCGCATGGGAGAATGAGCAGTTCTTC,CSAWENEQFF
TRBD2,-,TRBJ2-3,TRBV19,TGTGCCAGTAGTCTCCGGACTAGCGGGGTGAGCACAGATACGCAGTATTTT,CASSLRTSGVSTDTQYF
TRBD1,once,TRBJ1-1,TRBV11-1,TGTGCCAGCAGCTTAAACGGAGCCGGGACAGTAAACACTGAAGCTTTCTTT,CASSLNGAGTVNTEAFF
-,-,TRBJ1-6,TRBV23-1,TGCGCCAGCAGTCAATCGGTGAGGTTCAATTCACCCCTCCACTTT,CASSQSVRFNSPLHF
-,-,TRBJ1-2,TRBV6-5,TGTGCCAGCAGTACGGGGGGCAGGCATGGCTACACCTTC,CASSTGGRHGYTF
-,-,TRBJ1-2,TRBV21-1,TGTGCCAGCAGCAAAGGGGTTACGGGACAGGGGAGGAACACCTTC,CASSKGVTGQGRNTF
-,-,TRBJ1-2,TRBV18,TGTGCCAGCTCACCGAGGAGCCAGGAGGGTGGCTACACCTTC,CASSPRSQEGGYTF
-,-,TRBJ1-2,TRBV18,TGTGCCAGCTCCCCGCCCTCAGGGGTCCATGGCTACACCTTC,CASSPPSGVHGYTF
TRBD2,few,TRBJ2-5,TRBV7-3,TGTGCCAGCAGCCTGAGACTAGCGGGGGGAAAAAAAGAGACCCAGTACTTC,CASSLRLAGGKKETQYF
-,-,TRBJ2-2,TRBV5-5,TGTGCCAGCAGCTACATGGACAGGAACACCGGGGAGCTGTTTTTT,CASSYMDRNTGELFF
TRBD2,-,TRBJ2-1,TRBV9,TGTGCCAGCAGCCTCCTTGCGGGGGGGTACAATGAGCAGTTCTTC,CASSLLAGGYNEQFF
-,once,TRBJ1-5,TRBV7-2,TGTGCCAGCACCCTGGGGGCCCAGCAGCCCCAGCATTTT,CASTLGAQQPQHF
-,-,TRBJ2-1,TRBV10-2,TGCGCCAGCAGTGCCGGATTATCCCTGGGAGTGGACAATGAGCAGTTCTTC,CASSAGLSLGVDNEQFF
-,-,TRBJ1-1,TRBV5-8,TGTGCCAGCAGCAAGGACAGACCTAACACTGAAGCTTTCTTT,CASSKDRPNTEAFF
TRBD2,once,TRBJ2-5,TRBV11-1,TGTGCCAGCAGCTTAGGGCTAGCGGGGGGGTTATTGGGAGAGACCCAGTACTTC,CASSLGLAGGLLGETQYF
TRBD1,-,TRBJ2-2,TRBV10-3,TGTGCCATCAGTCCGACAGGGGGGAACACCGGGGAGCTGTTTTTT,CAISPTGGNTGELFF
TRBD1,-,TRBJ2-2,TRBV18,TGTGCCAGCTCACTGGGACAGGTCACCACCACCGGGGAGCTGTTTTTT,CASSLGQVTTTGELFF
TRBD2,-,TRBJ2-5,TRBV5-1,TGCGCCAGCAGCTTAGCGGGGGGGAGGCAAGAGACCCAGTACTTC,CASSLAGGRQETQYF
TRBD2,-,TRBJ2-3,TRBV4-2,TGTGCCAGCAGCCAAGGTAGCGGGGGGGCCGGAGATACGCAGTATTTT,CASSQGSGGAGDTQYF
TRBD1,-,TRBJ1-2,TRBV19,TGTGCCAGTATGCTGACAGGGTCATCACGCTATGGCTACACCTTC,CASMLTGSSRYGYTF
TRBD2,-,TRBJ2-3,TRBV5-4,TGTGCCAGCAGCTCATCTGGACTAGCGGCTAGCACAGATACGCAGTATTTT,CASSSSGLAASTDTQYF
TRBD1,-,TRBJ2-2,TRBV15,TGTGCCACCAGCAGGCAGGGGGCGGCCGGGGAGCTGTTTTTT,CATSRQGAAGELFF
TRBD1,once,TRBJ1-3,TRBV19,TGTGCCAGTACGACGGGACAGGGCCACTCTGGAAACACCATATATTTT,CASTTGQGHSGNTIYF
-,-,TRBJ1-5,TRBV15,TGTGCCACCAGCTTAAGGCTAGGTCAGCCCCAGCATTTT,CATSLRLGQPQHF
-,-,TRBJ2-3,TRBV7-3,TGTGCCAGCAGGCGAGGAGGGTCCACAGATACGCAGTATTTT,CASRRGGSTDTQYF
-,-,TRBJ2-2,TRBV7-2,TGTGCCAGCACCCTAGAGGGACTTTACACCGGGGAGCTGTTTTTT,CASTLEGLYTGELFF
-,-,TRBJ1-5,TRBV28,TGTGCCAGCAGTTTATGGGGAGATAGGGATAACAATCAGCCCCAGCATTTT,CASSLWGDRDNNQPQHF
-,-,TRBJ1-1,TRBV29-1,TGCAGCGTTGTCCCTCCGGGGGTGAGCACTGAAGCTTTCTTT,CSVVPPGVSTEAFF
TRBD2,-,TRBJ2-3,TRBV19,TGTGCCAGTCTCAAGCGGGGGGCCCGGGATACGCAGTATTTT,CASLKRGARDTQYF
-,-,TRBJ2-5,TRBV29-1,TGCAGCGTTGAGATCCTAGAAGAGACCCAGTACTTC,CSVEILEETQYF
TRBD1,-,TRBJ1-1,TRBV7-2,TGTGCCAGCAGCGCCCCGGACAGGGCGAACACTGAAGCTTTCTTT,CASSAPDRANTEAFF
TRBD2,-,TRBJ2-1,TRBV4-1,TGCGCCAGCAGCCAATGGGGGCGGGGGGACCTTAACAATGAGCAGTTCTTC,CASSQWGRGDLNNEQFF
TRBD2,-,TRBJ2-5,TRBV6-5,TGTGCCAGCAGATCGACTAGCGCCTTCCAAGAGACCCAGTACTTC,CASRSTSAFQETQYF
TRBD1,-,TRBJ2-7,TRBV19,TGTGCCAGTAGTATAGTACCGGGGACAGGGGATTCCTACGAGCAGTACTTC,CASSIVPGTGDSYEQYF
-,-,TRBJ1-1,TRBV25-1,TGTGCCAGCAGTGAATGGGGAGGACTGAACACTGAAGCTTTCTTT,CASSEWGGLNTEAFF
TRBD1,-,TRBJ2-1,TRBV19,TGTGCCAGTAGTATAGATGGAGAGACAGGGGTGTACAATGAGCAGTTCTTC,CASSIDGETGVYNEQFF
-,-,TRBJ1-4,TRBV5-1,TGCGCCAGCAGCTTGCGGGGGGTCAATGAAAAACTGTTTTTT,CASSLRGVNEKLFF
-,once,TRBJ1-1,TRBV10-3,TGTGCCATCAGTGAGTCGGTACGGAGGAACACTGAAGCTTTCTTT,CAISESVRRNTEAFF
TRBD1,-,TRBJ1-2,TRBV6-4,TGTGCCAGCAGCCGAACAGGGGACCATGGCTACACCTTC,CASSRTGDHGYTF
-,once,TRBJ1-6,TRBV7-2,TGTGCCAGCAGCTCTGGAAATCCGGGGGGTAGGTCACCCCTCCACTTT,CASSSGNPGGRSPLHF